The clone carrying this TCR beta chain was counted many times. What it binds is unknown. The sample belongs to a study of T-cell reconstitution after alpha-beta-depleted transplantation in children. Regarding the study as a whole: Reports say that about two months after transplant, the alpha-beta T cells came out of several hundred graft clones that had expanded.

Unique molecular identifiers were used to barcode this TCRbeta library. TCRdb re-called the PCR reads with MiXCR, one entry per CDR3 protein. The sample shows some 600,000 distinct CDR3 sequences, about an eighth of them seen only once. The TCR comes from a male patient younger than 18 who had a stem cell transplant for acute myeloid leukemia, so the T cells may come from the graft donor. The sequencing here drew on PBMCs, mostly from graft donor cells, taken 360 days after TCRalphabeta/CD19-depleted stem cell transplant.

The CDR3 spells CASSLPQGANHLDMNTEAFF. The CDR3 bases are TGTGCCAGCAGCTTACCACAGGGGGCGAACCACTTAGACATGAACACTGAAGCTTTCTTT. The V call is TRBV11-3, the J call TRBJ1-1, with 9 bases identical to TRBD1. Losses at the gene ends were 2 bases for V and 0 bases for J; bases not matched to a gene: 16. The length of the CDR3 is 20 residues. The germline CDR1 and CDR2 sequences are SGHNT and YENEEA.